The 17 T cell receptor beta chains given below trace back to one sample, sequenced in a study of OX40 agonist ivuxolimab in advanced cancers. Method: immunoSEQ multiplex PCR; TCRdb's copy keeps in-frame clones and lacks some. The profile shows tens of thousands of clones, 80% to 85% of them singletons. Source: CD4+ or CD8+ T cells sorted from blood, taken in a trial of the OX40 agonist ivuxolimab. All receptors derive from an adult with an advanced solid tumor such as melanoma, head and neck, liver or kidney cancer.

The rearrangement uses TRBV6-5 and TRBJ1-1, with 11 bases aligning to TRBD1. The V segment lost 6 bases and the J segment 5 bases; nucleotides outside the gene matches: 8. The CDR3 consists of 15 residues. Germline V gene sequence: CDR1 MNHEY, CDR2 SVGAGI. The DNA of the CDR3 is TGTGCCAGCAGCGCCATGGGACAGGGGGGGACTGAAGCTTTCTTT. It encodes CASSAMGQGGTEAFF.

This clone was detected only a few times. The gene calls are TRBV7-6 and TRBJ1-6; D remains ambiguous. The ends were cut back, 3 bases at V and 0 bases at J, with 0 bases in the middle. CDR3 length: 13 amino acids. CDR1 and CDR2 (germline): SGHVS, FNYEAQ. CDR3 DNA: TGTGCCAGCAGCTTCTCCTATAATTCACCCCTCCACTTT. Its protein product is CASSFSYNSPLHF.

The rearrangement links TRBV4-3 to TRBJ2-1; D is uncertain. V lost 1 base and J 6 bases, leaving 4 bases between the germline ends. Germline CDR1 reads LGHNA; CDR2 reads YSLEER. The CDR3 totals 12 residues. This chain's CDR3 is CASSQGPNEQFF. For the CDR3, the DNA is TGCGCCAGCAGCCAAGGACCCAATGAGCAGTTCTTC.

V is TRBV4-2 and J is TRBJ1-5; 7 bases map to TRBD1. The V gene end was trimmed by 4 bases and the J gene end by 3 bases; junction bases not matched to a gene: 3. The CDR3 has 14 amino acids. CDR1 and CDR2 (germline): LGHNA, YNFKEQ. The CDR3 is CASSPGGFNQPQHF. CDR3 coding DNA: TGTGCCAGCAGCCCAGGGGGGTTCAATCAGCCCCAGCATTTT.

The J gene is TRBJ2-3, the V gene TRBV10-1; 12 nucleotides agree with TRBD2. Per the germline V gene, CDR1 is WNHNN and CDR2 is SYGVQD (reference sequence). The CDR3 sequence is 17 residues long. J lost 0 bases, V lost 3 bases, and 4 bases had no gene match. The CDR3 DNA reads as TGCGCCAGCAGTGATTCCCTAGCGGGAGGGAGCACAGATACGCAGTATTTT. Translation gives CASSDSLAGGSTDTQYF.

V and J are TRBV5-1 and TRBJ2-1; 9 nucleotides agree with TRBD1. J gave up 6 bases and V 5 bases, and 6 bases lay outside the gene matches. CDR1 and CDR2 (germline): SGHRS, YFSETQ. This CDR3 contains 14 residues. The CDR3: CASSPGQGFNEQFF. For the CDR3, the DNA is TGCGCCAGCAGTCCGGGACAGGGATTCAATGAGCAGTTCTTC.

This clone was found a few times. V gene TRBV18 combines with J gene TRBJ1-2, with a tentative D call TRBD1 (6 bases). The V end lost 3 bases, the J end lost 5 bases, and 10 bases lay between the germline ends. The CDR3 has 13 amino acids. Germline CDR1 is KGHSH and CDR2 is LQKENI. In DNA form, the CDR3 reads TGTGCCAGCTCACCGACAGGTGAATATGGCTACACCTTC. Translating it yields CASSPTGEYGYTF. The full variable domain, its missing parts supplied by reference TRBV18 and TRBJ1-2, is NAGVMQNPRHLVRRRGQEARLRCSPMKGHSHVYWYRQLPEEGLKFMVYLQKENIIDESGMPKERFSAEFPKEGPSILRIQQVVRGDSAAYFCASSPTGEYGYTFGSGTRLTVV.

This clone was observed a few times. This chain uses TRBV28 with TRBJ2-7; tentatively, D is TRBD1 (6 bases). The CDR3 has 10 residues. CDR1 is MDHEN, CDR2 SYDVKM, per germline. Trimming took 4 bases from V and 10 from J, leaving 8 bases between them. The CDR3 loop is CASSSGTQYF. The CDR3 DNA is TGTGCCAGCAGTTCCGGGACACAGTACTTC.

The chain employs TRBV4-1 and TRBJ2-1; 10 bases are a match to TRBD2. Per germline, CDR1 MGHRA and CDR2 YSYEKL. CDR3 length: 17 amino acids. Trimming removed 1 base from V and 4 bases from J; junction bases left unmatched: 7. CDR3 region: CASSQAGSGGRYNEQFF. CDR3 DNA sequence: TGCGCCAGCAGCCAAGCGGGTAGCGGGGGGAGATACAATGAGCAGTTCTTC.

The V and J genes are TRBV13 and TRBJ2-3; no clear D. Trimming shortened V by 4 bases and J by 6 bases, and 17 bases separated the two germline ends. The CDR3 has 15 amino acids. The germline CDR1 and CDR2 sequences are PRHDT and FYEKMQ (reference sequence). The CDR3, as DNA: TGTGCCAGCAGCTCCCGGGTGTGGTATCGGGATACGCAGTATTTT. It translates to CASSSRVWYRDTQYF.

This chain joins TRBV10-3 and TRBJ1-5; 8 bases fit TRBD1. CDR3 size: 16 residues. The junction had 7 bases not matched to a gene; V was cut back by 0 bases and J by 6 bases. Germline V CDR1 and CDR2: ENHRY, SYGVKD. In DNA form, the CDR3 reads TGTGCCATCAGTGAGTCTAGGACAGGGTCCTTTCAGCCCCAGCATTTT. Protein product: CAISESRTGSFQPQHF.

The chain has TRBV5-1 and TRBJ2-2; 7 nucleotides agree with TRBD2. The CDR3 consists of 15 residues. After removal of 0 bases from V and 4 bases from J, the junction contained 3 bases not matched to a gene. Germline V gene data show CDR1 as SGHRS and CDR2 as YFSETQ. CDR3 sequence: CASSLGAGATGELFF. The DNA of the CDR3 is TGCGCCAGCAGCTTGGGTGCGGGAGCCACCGGGGAGCTGTTTTTT.

This clone was recorded at least ten times. This chain joins TRBV6-1 and TRBJ2-7, with TRBD1 matching 10 bases. There are 14 residues in the CDR3. Per germline, CDR1 MNHNS and CDR2 SASEGT. Trimming at V came to 2 bases and at J to 3 bases, leaving 1 base not matched to a gene. Here the CDR3 DNA reads TGTGCCAGCAGTGAATGGACAGGGGGCTACGAGCAGTACTTC. Amino acid sequence: CASSEWTGGYEQYF.

This clone was picked up a small number of times. The gene calls are TRBV27 and TRBJ2-5, with 7 bases matching TRBD2. Germline loops: CDR1 MNHEY, CDR2 SMNVEV (reference sequence). The CDR3 contains 16 residues. Trimming removed 0 bases from V and 2 bases from J; junction bases left unmatched: 6. CDR3 DNA sequence: TGTGCCAGCAGTTTATCGCCGGCGGGGGATCAAGAGACCCAGTACTTC. Its translation is CASSLSPAGDQETQYF.

CDR3: CASSQDSQKETQYF. DNA for the CDR3: TGTGCCAGCAGCCAGGACAGCCAGAAGGAGACCCAGTACTTC. This rearrangement joins TRBV5-4 to TRBJ2-5, with D possibly matching TRBD1 (6 bases). The germline CDR1 and CDR2 sequences are SGHNT and YYREEE (reference sequence). The CDR3 has 14 residues. The germline V and J ends were trimmed by 4 bases and 5 bases, with 15 bases remaining between them.

The rearrangement uses TRBV6-5 and TRBJ2-7; D is possibly TRBD2 (5 bases). Germline lookup yields CDR1 MNHEY and CDR2 SVGAGI. CDR3 length equals 13 residues. Trimming took off 10 bases at V and 0 bases at J, with 13 bases between the two ends. In nucleotides, the CDR3 is TGTGCCACGCGGGCCTCGAGCTCCTACGAGCAGTACTTC. Translation: CATRASSSYEQYF.

This chain uses TRBV4-1 with TRBJ2-5; maybe TRBD1 (5 bases). The CDR3 extends over 14 amino acids. V shed 4 bases and J shed 1 base, with 10 bases lying between them. Germline lookup yields CDR1 MGHRA and CDR2 YSYEKL. In DNA form, the CDR3 reads TGCGCCAGCAGCCGCCGACAGTTCCAAGAGACCCAGTACTTC. Encoded protein: CASSRRQFQETQYF.